This is a list of T cell receptor beta chains from one sample in a study of CD8+ T cells in alopecia areata. Assay: immunoSEQ multiplex PCR; the TCRdb copy retains only in-frame clones and omits some. The sample includes tens of thousands of clones, 55% to 75% seen only once; the top ten take approximately 17%. The sequenced sample was CD8+ T cells sorted from blood, obtained at week 0. The receptors originated from a human donor with alopecia areata. CDR3s include the opening cysteine and the closing phenylalanine or tryptophan. The order of the fields is D gene, clone size, V gene, J gene, CDR3 protein, CDR3 DNA. The D gene is left open where the match is weak. Clone size appears in some rows only: once, few, many, or a class for an expanded clone.

>.|.|TRBV4-1|TRBJ1-5
CASSLIGSPPQPQHF
TGCGCCAGCAGCCTAATCGGGTCACCCCCCCAGCCCCAGCATTTT
>.|.|TRBV29-1|TRBJ2-7
CSVEPRLAGSSYEQYF
TGCAGCGTTGAACCCCGTTTGGCAGGTTCCTCCTACGAGCAGTACTTC
>.|.|TRBV6-5|TRBJ2-7
CASTPPNGRLSQHF
TGTGCCAGCACCCCCCCCAATGGTCGATTGTCGCAGCACTTC
>.|.|TRBV27|TRBJ1-2
CASSLSSTGNYGYTF
TGTGCCAGCAGTTTATCGTCGACAGGAAACTATGGCTACACCTTC
>TRBD1|.|TRBV30|TRBJ2-7
CAWSHGTGTMEQYF
TGTGCCTGGAGTCACGGGACAGGTACTATGGAGCAGTACTTC
>.|.|TRBV4-3|TRBJ1-5
CASSQDGYSNQPQHF
TGCGCCAGCAGCCAAGATGGGTATAGCAATCAGCCCCAGCATTTT
>.|.|TRBV7-6|TRBJ2-1
CASSLVQGLNEQFF
TGTGCCAGCAGCTTAGTCCAGGGGCTCAATGAGCAGTTCTTC
>TRBD2|few|TRBV18|TRBJ2-1
CASTGLAVYNEQFF
TGTGCCAGCACGGGACTAGCGGTCTACAATGAGCAGTTCTTC
>TRBD1|few|TRBV7-2|TRBJ2-5
CASSLGQGAWETQYF
TGTGCCAGCAGCTTAGGACAGGGGGCATGGGAGACCCAGTACTTC
>TRBD1|.|TRBV19|TRBJ1-5
CASSSTGSNQPQHF
TGTGCCAGTAGTTCGACAGGGAGCAATCAGCCCCAGCATTTT
>.|.|TRBV9|TRBJ2-7
CASSSRDISYEQYF
TGTGCCAGCAGCTCCCGGGACATTTCCTACGAGCAGTACTTC
>.|few|TRBV4-1|TRBJ2-5
CASSQGGSGQETQYF
TGCGCCAGCAGCCAAGGCGGGTCCGGGCAAGAGACCCAGTACTTC
>.|.|TRBV4-1|TRBJ1-2
CASSWTDYGYTF
TGCGCCAGCAGTTGGACAGACTATGGCTACACCTTC
>.|.|TRBV5-1|TRBJ2-1
CASSLVRGNEQFF
TGCGCCAGCAGCTTGGTTCGGGGCAATGAGCAGTTCTTC
>.|few|TRBV30|TRBJ1-5
CAWSEGTLGNQPQHF
TGTGCCTGGAGTGAGGGTACCCTTGGCAATCAGCCCCAGCATTTT
>.|few|TRBV7-6|TRBJ1-2
CASSLFTGRPQNYGYTF
TGTGCCAGCAGCTTATTCACAGGGAGGCCTCAGAACTATGGCTACACCTTC
>.|.|TRBV30|TRBJ2-1
CAWSGTNYNEQFF
TGTGCCTGGTCCGGGACCAACTACAATGAGCAGTTCTTC
>TRBD2|.|TRBV30|TRBJ2-7
CAWSVGSGSYEQYF
TGTGCCTGGAGTGTAGGTAGCGGGAGTTACGAGCAGTACTTC
>TRBD2|few|TRBV29-1|TRBJ2-3
CSVASLASGGIDTQYF
TGCAGCGTTGCTTCGCTGGCTAGCGGGGGTATAGATACGCAGTATTTT
>.|.|TRBV29-1|TRBJ2-3
CSVETHTDTQYF
TGCAGCGTTGAAACCCACACAGATACGCAGTATTTT
>.|.|TRBV29-1|TRBJ2-1
CSVEEWRDGGSEQFF
TGCAGCGTTGAAGAGTGGCGTGATGGAGGTAGTGAGCAGTTCTTC
>.|.|TRBV7-6|TRBJ2-7
CASSEFGGPDYEQYF
TGTGCCAGCAGTGAGTTTGGCGGGCCCGATTACGAGCAGTACTTC
>TRBD2|.|TRBV4-1|TRBJ2-1
CASSPSGRPGVNEQFF
TGCGCCAGCAGCCCTAGCGGGAGGCCTGGGGTCAATGAGCAGTTCTTC
>TRBD2|few|TRBV28|TRBJ2-1
CASSLGLAGYNEQFF
TGTGCCAGCAGTCTAGGACTAGCGGGTTACAATGAGCAGTTCTTC
>TRBD2|many|TRBV27|TRBJ2-3
CASSFTRLAGAGTDTQYF
TGTGCCAGCAGTTTTACGCGACTAGCGGGGGCAGGCACAGATACGCAGTATTTT
>.|.|TRBV27|TRBJ2-7
CASSFDWGSSYEQYF
TGTGCCAGCTCCTTCGATTGGGGCAGCTCCTACGAGCAGTACTTC
>.|.|TRBV29-1|TRBJ2-3
CSVVFMEGSTDTQYF
TGCAGCGTTGTGTTTATGGAGGGTAGCACAGATACGCAGTATTTT
>TRBD1|.|TRBV13|TRBJ2-7
CASSLGQRRFEQYF
TGTGCCAGCAGCTTGGGACAGCGAAGATTCGAGCAGTACTTC
>TRBD2|.|TRBV14|TRBJ2-3
CASSRLELAGTDTQYF
TGTGCCAGCAGCCGACTAGAACTAGCGGGCACAGATACGCAGTATTTT
>TRBD2|.|TRBV14|TRBJ2-7
CASSHEGLAGIGEQYF
TGTGCCAGCAGCCACGAAGGACTAGCGGGGATCGGCGAGCAGTACTTC
>.|.|TRBV29-1|TRBJ1-2
CSVEAAQGSSSNYGYTF
TGCAGCGTTGAAGCGGCACAGGGTTCCAGCTCCAACTATGGCTACACCTTC
>.|.|TRBV27|TRBJ2-1
CASSTGSHEQFF
TGTGCCAGCAGTACAGGGTCCCATGAGCAGTTCTTC
>TRBD1|.|TRBV27|TRBJ1-2
CASRGTGEFYGYTF
TGTGCCAGTCGAGGGACAGGGGAATTCTATGGCTACACCTTC